These T cell receptor beta chains were read from a single sample in a study of OX40 agonist ivuxolimab in advanced cancers. Method: immunoSEQ multiplex PCR; TCRdb's copy keeps in-frame clones and lacks some. The repertoire holds approximately 80,000 clones, with over 75% as singletons. Sequencing was performed on CD4+ or CD8+ T cells sorted from blood, taken in a trial of the OX40 agonist ivuxolimab. Receptors originate from an adult with an advanced solid tumor such as melanoma, head and neck, liver or kidney cancer. CDR3s include the opening cysteine and the closing phenylalanine or tryptophan. Each record gives: J gene, D gene, V gene, CDR3 protein. D genes are given only for firm matches.

TRBJ1-4 - TRBV5-1 CASSLYLIGTSTVPTNEKLFF
TRBJ2-5 - TRBV10-1 CASSQGLAQETQYF
TRBJ2-2 TRBD2 TRBV4-2 CASSQSTSLPTGELFF
TRBJ2-6 TRBD1 TRBV7-6 CASSTHVQGALGGGANVLTF
TRBJ1-5 - TRBV28 CASRILRGTQPQHF
TRBJ1-5 TRBD1 TRBV18 CASSPVQGFNQPQHF
TRBJ1-4 - TRBV6-5 CASSYSRQINEKLFF
TRBJ2-3 TRBD2 TRBV9 CASTISGRVSDTQYF
TRBJ2-3 TRBD1 TRBV18 CASSPGTVRDTQYF
TRBJ2-7 TRBD2 TRBV6-5 CASSRTGTSGYEQYF
TRBJ1-2 - TRBV19 CASIYGYTF
TRBJ2-3 - TRBV2 CASSERTTDTQYF
TRBJ2-7 - TRBV27 CASSLRGTSYEQYF
TRBJ2-3 - TRBV5-8 CASSKNKDTQYF
TRBJ2-1 - TRBV9 CASSVRGQGPNEQFF
TRBJ2-7 - TRBV27 CALGKSRTDDYEQYF
TRBJ1-5 - TRBV6-6 CASKRAHNQPQHF
TRBJ1-2 - TRBV9 CASSVEGSRGFGYTF
TRBJ2-7 - TRBV6-1 CASSGQTYEQYF
TRBJ1-1 - TRBV28 CASMTTKLGNTEAFF
TRBJ2-5 - TRBV7-9 CASSTGPGGTQYF
TRBJ2-7 - TRBV28 CASSLGGPDYREQYF
TRBJ2-5 - TRBV10-3 CAISEGGRPYQETQYF
TRBJ1-6 TRBD1 TRBV2 CASQGQGKSPLHF
TRBJ1-2 - TRBV19 CASRNAGGIWTF
TRBJ2-5 - TRBV5-1 CASSPGLPQETQYF
TRBJ2-7 TRBD2 TRBV2 CASSGPAGGRRSQYF
TRBJ1-5 - TRBV25-1 CASSHGWNQPQHF
TRBJ2-7 - TRBV29-1 CSVGGRVTYEQYF
TRBJ1-2 - TRBV5-6 CASSLVDRSSGYTF
TRBJ2-7 - TRBV6-5 CASKRGRTDEQYF
TRBJ1-2 - TRBV7-5 CVRSLRISAWGYTF